This record looks at one T cell receptor (beta chain) sequence and its context. Its target is not known. Samples: about 28 days before transplant, then days 30, 100 and 180 after. Repertoires were generated with immunoSEQ multiplex PCR, while TCRdb's copy carries only in-frame clones and drops some. The data hold under 4,000 clones, with around 70% observed a single time. This sample is drawn from a study of T cell clonotyping in hematopoietic cell transplantation. Study-wide points: Without cell sorting, CD4 versus CD8 contributions remain unresolved.

V shed 4 bases and J shed 6 bases, with 16 bases lying between them. CDR3 length: 14 residues. Germline V gene sequence: CDR1 SGHRS, CDR2 YFSETQ. This sequence joins TRBV5-1 and TRBJ1-1; the D gene is possibly TRBD1 (6 bases). The material sequenced was peripheral blood mononuclear cells, taken 30 days after allogeneic stem cell transplant. This receptor was obtained from a male patient in his thirties or forties who had an allogeneic stem cell transplant from an unrelated donor, so the T cells may come from the graft donor. Some clones in this sample may be carry-over from other donors' samples. CDR3 DNA sequence: TGCGCCAGCAGCCCATTAATAGGGGGATCTGAAGCTTTCTTT. Amino acid sequence: CASSPLIGGSEAFF.